Below, 29 T cell receptor beta chains from the same sample are listed, as sequenced in a study of graft-versus-host responses after intestinal transplantation. Their cognate antigens are unknown. TCRdb keeps only in-frame clones here, not all; method: immunoSEQ multiplex PCR. Here the sample spans 90,000 to 120,000 clones, around 90% being singletons. The source was unstimulated CD4+ T cells sorted from spleen or lymph node cells, collected before transplant. The receptors were gathered from a human donor who was the organ donor for an intestinal transplant.

The J gene is TRBJ2-7, the V gene TRBV28, with D maybe TRBD1 (6 bases). The CDR3 runs to 15 residues. Germline loops: CDR1 MDHEN, CDR2 SYDVKM. Trimming cost V 7 bases and J 7 bases, with 23 bases left between them. Here the CDR3 reads CASTLGARAPREQYF. CDR3 DNA sequence: TGTGCCAGCACCCTGGGGGCCAGGGCGCCCCGGGAGCAGTACTTC.

The V and J genes are TRBV10-3 and TRBJ1-1; D not certain. V gave up 4 bases and J gave up 0 bases, with 6 bases separating them. There are 13 residues in the CDR3. CDR1 is ENHRY, CDR2 SYGVKD, per germline. CDR3 amino acids: CAISGLMNTEAFF. CDR3 nucleotide sequence: TGTGCCATCAGTGGACTAATGAACACTGAAGCTTTCTTT.

V gene TRBV29-1 combines with J gene TRBJ2-1, with a weak D call TRBD1 (6 bases). CDR1 is SQVTM, CDR2 ANQGSEA, per germline. V shed 6 bases and J shed 4 bases, with 13 bases lying between them. The CDR3 spans 13 residues. In DNA form, the CDR3 reads TGCAGCGTCTCTGACAGGAATTACAATGAGCAGTTCTTC. Residues: CSVSDRNYNEQFF.

The V gene is TRBV7-9, the J gene TRBJ2-1, with 12 bases matching TRBD2. The CDR3 is 16 amino acids. V gave up 5 bases and J gave up 4 bases; unmatched junction bases: 6. The V gene's germline CDR1 is SEHNR and CDR2 FQNEAQ (reference sequence). The CDR3 reads CASSVLAGGLYNEQFF. The CDR3 DNA sequence: TGTGCCAGCAGCGTACTAGCGGGAGGTTTATACAATGAGCAGTTCTTC. The whole variable domain, remainder taken from reference TRBV7-9 and TRBJ2-1, is DTGVSQNPRHKITKRGQNVTFRCDPISEHNRLYWYRQTLGQGPEFLTYFQNEAQLEKSRLLSDRFSAERPKGSFSTLEIQRTEQGDSAMYLCASSVLAGGLYNEQFFGPGTRLTVL.

The chain carries TRBV10-2 and TRBJ1-5, with D perhaps matching TRBD1 (6 bases). Trimming removed 8 bases from V and 0 bases from J, with 11 bases in between. The germline gives CDR1 WSHSY, CDR2 SAAADI. CDR3 length: 14 residues. In DNA, the CDR3 is TGCGCCAGCGAGGACAGTTATAGCAATCAGCCCCAGCATTTT. Protein product: CASEDSYSNQPQHF.

This sequence joins TRBV11-3 and TRBJ1-4, with D unresolved. V dropped 5 bases and J dropped 0 bases, with 7 bases sitting between them. Germline CDR1 reads SGHNT; CDR2 reads YENEEA. CDR3 length: 14 amino acids. CDR3 amino acids: CASSRGATNEKLFF. CDR3 DNA: TGTGCCAGCAGCCGGGGTGCAACTAATGAAAAACTGTTTTTT.

The chain recombines TRBV4-1 with TRBJ1-3; D possibly corresponds to TRBD1 (6 bases). The V end was cut by 1 base, the J end by 4 bases, with 11 bases between. CDR1 and CDR2 from the germline V gene are MGHRA and YSYEKL. The CDR3 covers 15 residues. DNA for the CDR3: TGCGCCAGCAGCCAAGGGACAGTGTTAGGAAACACCATATATTTT. Translation: CASSQGTVLGNTIYF.

The chain recombines TRBV6-1 with TRBJ1-2; D is possibly TRBD1 (6 bases). Germline V gene lookup returns CDR1 MNHNS and CDR2 SASEGT. The CDR3 consists of 15 residues. Trimming shortened V by 7 bases and J by 0 bases, and 15 bases separated the two germline ends. The CDR3 DNA is TGTGCCAGCAAGGACAGAGGAAGGACTAACTATGGCTACACCTTC. It is translated as CASKDRGRTNYGYTF.

The chain combines TRBV5-5 with TRBJ2-7, with D uncertain. Germline CDR1 and CDR2: SGHKS and YYEKEE (reference sequence). The length of the CDR3 is 14 residues. V lost 2 bases to trimming and J lost 2 bases, with 11 bases between them. The CDR3 DNA reads as TGTGCCAGCAGCTTCAATTGGAAACCCTACGAGCAGTACTTC. Amino acid sequence: CASSFNWKPYEQYF.

The chain joins TRBV29-1 to TRBJ1-5; D is possibly TRBD1 (5 bases). The CDR3 length is 13 residues. Per the germline V gene, CDR1 is SQVTM and CDR2 is ANQGSEA. The V end was cut by 2 bases, the J end by 2 bases, with 7 bases between. The CDR3 DNA sequence: TGCAGCGTTGAAACGGGGGGCAATCAGCCCCAGCATTTT. Encoded protein: CSVETGGNQPQHF.

V and J are TRBV12-5 and TRBJ2-3; TRBD1 aligns across 9 bases. The CDR3 has 17 residues. Germline V CDR1 and CDR2: LGHNT, FRNRAP. After removal of 6 bases from V and 2 bases from J, the junction contained 12 bases not matched to a gene. The CDR3 DNA reads as TGTGCTAGTGGACACAGGGGGCTACACGGAGCCACAGATACGCAGTATTTT. Protein sequence: CASGHRGLHGATDTQYF.

Written as DNA, the CDR3 is TGCGCCAGCAGCCGGGCGGCCCCGGGGGGAGATACGCAGTATTTT. This translates into CASSRAAPGGDTQYF. V usage is TRBV4-1 and J usage is TRBJ2-3; 7 nucleotides line up with TRBD2. This CDR3 comprises 15 residues. Trimming at V came to 4 bases and at J to 5 bases, leaving 9 bases not matched to a gene. Germline V CDR1 and CDR2: MGHRA, YSYEKL.

The chain joins TRBV6-1 to TRBJ1-2; D remains ambiguous. The CDR3 is 11 amino acids. Germline CDR1 reads MNHNS; CDR2 reads SASEGT. Trimming pared 6 bases from V and 2 bases from J, leaving 4 bases between. CDR3 nucleotides: TGTGCCAGCAGGACAAACTATGGCTACACCTTC. Its translation is CASRTNYGYTF.

The chain carries TRBV9 and TRBJ2-5; a possible D gene is TRBD2 (5 bases). The germline V and J ends were trimmed by 2 bases and 1 base, with 9 bases remaining between them. CDR1 is SGDLS, CDR2 YYNGEE, per germline. The CDR3 is made up of 14 amino acids. The CDR3 reads CASSVSGSQETQYF. The CDR3 nucleotides read TGTGCCAGCAGCGTTTCGGGGTCCCAAGAGACCCAGTACTTC.

The V call is TRBV12-5, the J call TRBJ2-5; TRBD1 agrees at 8 bases. Germline trimming cut 5 bases from V and 4 bases from J; bases unmatched to any gene: 9. Germline CDR1 is LGHNT and CDR2 is FRNRAP. CDR3 length equals 15 residues. In DNA, the CDR3 is TGTGCTAGTGGTCAGTTGGACAGGGCAGGAGAGACCCAGTACTTC. This encodes CASGQLDRAGETQYF. Supplemented by reference TRBV12-5 and TRBJ2-5, the full variable domain reads DARVTQTPRHKVTEMGQEVTMRCQPILGHNTVFWYRQTMMQGLELLAYFRNRAPLDDSGMPKDRFSAEMPDATLATLKIQPSEPRDSAVYFCASGQLDRAGETQYFGPGTRLLVL.

The chain has TRBV5-1 and TRBJ1-4; D not certain. The germline V and J ends were trimmed by 3 bases and 6 bases, with 12 bases remaining between them. The CDR3 length is 14 residues. CDR1 is SGHRS, CDR2 YFSETQ, per germline. DNA of the CDR3: TGCGCCAGCAGCTCCTCCTCCATGGATGAAAAACTGTTTTTT. Translated, it gives CASSSSSMDEKLFF.

The chain combines TRBV6-1 with TRBJ1-4, with 7 bases matching TRBD1. This CDR3 has 13 residues. After removal of 4 bases from V and 7 bases from J, the junction contained 3 bases not matched to a gene. Germline CDR1 is MNHNS and CDR2 is SASEGT. The DNA for the CDR3 is TGTGCCAGCAGTGCCGGGACAGTTGAAAAACTGTTTTTT. This encodes CASSAGTVEKLFF.

This clone was counted once. The V gene is TRBV7-2, the J gene TRBJ1-5; 9 nucleotides match TRBD1. There are 15 residues in the CDR3. Trimming cost V 5 bases and J 2 bases; bases outside gene matches: 4. CDR1 and CDR2 (germline): SGHTA, FQGNSA. The CDR3 DNA follows: TGTGCCAGCAGCGCACAGGGGGCTCGCAATCAGCCCCAGCATTTT. It codes for CASSAQGARNQPQHF.

V gene TRBV6-5 combines with J gene TRBJ1-6; TRBD1 is a possible D gene (5 bases). Germline values: CDR1 MNHEY, CDR2 SVGAGI. The CDR3 is 16 amino acids. The V and J ends lost 2 bases and 5 bases respectively, with 13 bases between them. The CDR3 sequence is CASSYTRTSNNSPLHF. DNA of the CDR3: TGTGCCAGCAGTTACACCCGGACAAGTAATAATTCACCCCTCCACTTT.

V gene TRBV6-5 combines with J gene TRBJ2-7; 10 bases map to TRBD2. CDR1 and CDR2 (germline): MNHEY, SVGAGI. There are 15 residues in the CDR3. V was clipped by 7 bases and J by 5 bases; unmatched bases: 11. As DNA, the CDR3 is TGTGCCAGCACTATTCAGCGGGGGGGCGGCCACGAGCAGTACTTC. Amino acids: CASTIQRGGGHEQYF.

The rearrangement joins TRBV9 to TRBJ2-2, with 8 bases identical to TRBD1. The germline CDR1 and CDR2 sequences are SGDLS and YYNGEE. V lost 0 bases and J lost 2; bases outside the gene matches: 9. The CDR3 extends over 18 amino acids. The CDR3 loop reads CASSVDGTGRRNTGELFF. For the CDR3, the DNA is TGTGCCAGCAGCGTAGATGGGACAGGCCGTCGAAACACCGGGGAGCTGTTTTTT.

The gene calls are TRBV20-1 and TRBJ1-2, with 9 bases that match TRBD1. Unmatched junction bases numbered 5, after V lost 8 bases and J lost 7 bases. The CDR3 extends over 11 amino acids. CDR1 DFQATT and CDR2 SNEGSKA come from the germline V gene (reference sequence). The CDR3 DNA reads as TGCAGTCACAGGGGGCGGAGTGGCTACACCTTC. Its protein is CSHRGRSGYTF.

This clone was detected a few times. V gene TRBV6-1 combines with J gene TRBJ2-3; D perhaps matches TRBD1 (6 bases). V gave up 4 bases and J gave up 6 bases, with 14 bases separating them. The germline CDR1 and CDR2 sequences are MNHNS and SASEGT. CDR3 size: 14 residues. The CDR3: CASSGTVGLDTQYF. The CDR3 DNA sequence: TGTGCCAGCAGTGGGACAGTTGGGTTGGATACGCAGTATTTT.

The V call is TRBV4-1, the J call TRBJ1-1; TRBD1 is a possible D gene (5 bases). Trimming removed 6 bases from V and 1 base from J, with 12 bases in between. This CDR3 comprises 14 residues. Per germline, CDR1 MGHRA and CDR2 YSYEKL. The CDR3 sequence is CASRQDVKNTEAFF. In nucleotides, the CDR3 is TGCGCCAGCAGACAGGATGTTAAGAACACTGAAGCTTTCTTT.

The rearrangement joins TRBV12-5 to TRBJ2-7, with D tentatively TRBD1 or TRBD2 (5 bases each). Germline V gene sequence: CDR1 LGHNT, CDR2 FRNRAP. V was clipped by 2 bases and J by 3 bases, with 11 bases between them. There are 14 residues in the CDR3. The CDR3 bases are TGTGCTAGTGGTTTGACCGGGGCGGGCTACGAGCAGTACTTC. Amino acids: CASGLTGAGYEQYF.

The chain joins TRBV5-1 to TRBJ2-5; TRBD2 agrees at 9 bases. Trimming at V came to 0 bases and at J to 0 bases, leaving 6 bases not matched to a gene. Per the germline V gene, CDR1 is SGHRS and CDR2 is YFSETQ. The CDR3 covers 17 residues. The CDR3 sequence: CASSLGLAGPYQETQYF. The CDR3 bases are TGCGCCAGCAGCTTGGGTCTAGCGGGGCCGTACCAAGAGACCCAGTACTTC.

This sequence joins TRBV5-8 and TRBJ2-5; TRBD1 aligns across 10 bases. This CDR3 comprises 14 residues. Trimming removed 6 bases from V and 5 bases from J; junction bases left unmatched: 7. The germline CDR1 and CDR2 sequences are SGHTS and YDEGEE. CDR3 region: CASTQGQGKETQYF. The CDR3 coding sequence is TGTGCCAGCACCCAGGGACAGGGGAAGGAGACCCAGTACTTC.

V usage is TRBV9 and J usage is TRBJ1-6, with D uncertain. CDR3 size: 17 residues. Germline V CDR1 and CDR2: SGDLS, YYNGEE. Trimming took off 1 base at V and 0 bases at J, with 11 bases between the two ends. The CDR3 region is CASSVLAASSYNSPLHF. CDR3 nucleotides: TGTGCCAGCAGCGTATTGGCCGCGAGCTCCTATAATTCACCCCTCCACTTT.

V is TRBV15 and J is TRBJ1-1; the D gene is possibly TRBD1 (5 bases). Trimming took off 9 bases at V and 0 bases at J, with 11 bases between the two ends. The CDR3 consists of 13 residues. The V gene's germline CDR1 is LNHNV and CDR2 YYDKDF (reference sequence). In nucleotides, the CDR3 is TGTGCCACAAGAGGGGCAATGAACACTGAAGCTTTCTTT. It specifies CATRGAMNTEAFF.